The clone carrying this TCR beta chain was observed at least ten times. The data are from a study of regulatory T cells in long-lasting Graves disease. The germline V gene has CDR1 SGHTA and CDR2 FQGTGA. This CDR3 contains 16 residues. Trimming left V 6 bases short and J 0 bases short, with 15 bases between. Time point described: newly diagnosed GD, antithyroid drugs for less than 3 months. Construction of the TCR library relied on RNA isolated from PBMCs. Building of the TCR beta libraries involved iRepertoire HTBI primers and Arm-PCR of CDR3 regions. One entry per CDR3 protein results from TCRdb running MiXCR on the multiplex PCR reads. The sample holds approximately 350,000 distinct CDR3 sequences, over 9.5% seen once. The same sample was also studied in work on T cells in Graves' hyperthyroidism and ophthalmopathy.

This chain uses TRBV7-3 with TRBJ2-1; D is possibly TRBD2 (6 bases). The sample was peripheral blood mononuclear cells (PBMCs), taken at new diagnosis, from a patient treated with antithyroid drugs. This TCR derives from a woman aged 18-35 years with Graves disease. The CDR3 spells CASSGGVVSSYNEQFF. For the CDR3, the DNA is TGTGCCAGCAGTGGCGGGGTTGTTAGCTCCTACAATGAGCAGTTCTTC.